The 27 T cell receptor beta chains listed next were all sequenced from one sample in a study of T-cell reconstitution after alpha-beta-depleted transplantation in children. TCRbeta library construction was performed incorporating unique molecular identifiers. A single record per CDR3 protein comes from TCRdb applying MiXCR to the PCR reads. The sample consists of hundreds of thousands of distinct CDR3 sequences, 15% to 20% of them appearing once. The sample consisted of PBMCs, mostly from graft donor cells, taken 360 days after TCRalphabeta/CD19-depleted stem cell transplant. The receptors stem from a male patient between 2 and 15 years old who had a stem cell transplant for acute lymphoblastic leukemia, so the T cells may come from the graft donor.

The chain uses TRBV5-4 and TRBJ2-5; 14 nucleotides agree with TRBD2. This CDR3 region has 16 residues. CDR1 is SGHNT, CDR2 YYREEE, per germline (reference sequence). With 3 bases clipped from V and 5 bases from J, the junction kept 6 bases outside the gene matches. The CDR3 reads CASSSMTSGRAETQYF. The CDR3 coding sequence is TGTGCCAGCAGCTCGATGACTAGCGGGAGGGCCGAGACCCAGTACTTC.

This chain joins TRBV20-1 and TRBJ1-5; possibly TRBD1 for D (6 bases). Germline CDR1 DFQATT, CDR2 SNEGSKA (reference sequence). This CDR3 region has 16 residues. V was trimmed by 6 bases and J by 0 bases, leaving 18 bases between them. In DNA, the CDR3 is TGCAGTGCCATTGATGGGAACAGGGATAGCAATCAGCCCCAGCATTTT. Its protein is CSAIDGNRDSNQPQHF.

The chain couples TRBV12-3 or TRBV12-4 to TRBJ2-4, with a weak D call TRBD2 (5 bases). V was clipped by 5 bases and J by 5 bases, with 16 bases between them. The CDR3 length is 15 residues. This chain's CDR3 is CASSRPLGMQNIQYF. In nucleotides, the CDR3 is TGTGCCAGCAGTCGGCCACTCGGGATGCAAAACATTCAGTACTTC.

At least ten counts were recorded for this clonotype. V is TRBV29-1 and J is TRBJ2-7, with D perhaps matching TRBD2 (5 bases). Germline CDR1 is SQVTM and CDR2 is ANQGSEA. V lost 3 bases to trimming and J lost 4 bases, with 10 bases between them. CDR3 size: 12 residues. CDR3 amino acids: CSVDGLGYEQYF. The CDR3 coding sequence is TGCAGCGTTGACGGACTCGGGTACGAGCAGTACTTC.

There are a few counts of this clonotype. This chain connects TRBV7-9 to TRBJ2-7; D is perhaps TRBD2 (6 bases). Germline CDR1 reads SEHNR; CDR2 reads FQNEAQ (reference sequence). The length of the CDR3 is 16 residues. Trimming removed 0 bases from V and 4 bases from J, with 16 bases in between. In nucleotides, the CDR3 is TGTGCCAGCAGCTTAGCGTTGTCCGGGAGTGTTTACGAGCAGTACTTC. Its protein product is CASSLALSGSVYEQYF.

The chain recombines TRBV7-2 with TRBJ2-3, with TRBD2 as a possible D gene (5 bases). Germline values: CDR1 SGHTA, CDR2 FQGNSA. Trimming took 5 bases from V and 0 from J, leaving 12 bases between them. The CDR3 runs 15 residues. CDR3 in amino acids: CASSVLPGSTDTQYF. The CDR3 DNA follows: TGTGCCAGCAGCGTCTTGCCGGGGAGCACAGATACGCAGTATTTT.

This clonotype showed up just a few times. The chain is built from TRBV7-2 and TRBJ2-1; 9 bases line up with TRBD2. Trimming took 1 base from V and 7 from J; bases not matched to a gene: 11. CDR1 and CDR2 (germline): SGHTA, FQGNSA. The CDR3 spans 17 residues. CDR3 in DNA: TGTGCCAGCAGCTTAGGCCCTGGGCTAGCGGGGCAGAATGAGCAGTTCTTC. As protein: CASSLGPGLAGQNEQFF.

The table lists this clonotype with a few counts. The J gene is TRBJ2-2, the V gene TRBV20-1; D is uncertain. Trimming pared 3 bases from V and 8 bases from J, leaving 13 bases between. Germline V gives CDR1 DFQATT, CDR2 SNEGSKA (reference sequence). The CDR3 is 13 amino acids. CDR3 region: CSASLGLWGELFF. CDR3 bases: TGCAGTGCTAGCTTGGGTTTATGGGGGGAGCTGTTTTTT.

This clonotype came up a few times. The chain employs TRBV7-9 and TRBJ1-1; tentative D call: TRBD1 (5 bases). The germline CDR1 and CDR2 sequences are SEHNR and FQNEAQ (reference sequence). V lost 2 bases to trimming and J lost 6 bases, with 16 bases between them. The CDR3 spans 15 residues. The CDR3 protein is CASSLTAGTSAEAFF. The CDR3, as DNA: TGTGCCAGCAGCTTAACCGCCGGGACGTCGGCTGAAGCTTTCTTT.

The CDR3 nucleotides read TGCAGCGTTTTGGGTAGCGGGAGGGACAATGAGCAGTTCTTC. Translation gives CSVLGSGRDNEQFF. The chain recombines TRBV29-1 with TRBJ2-1, with TRBD2 identical over 11 bases. This CDR3 spans 14 amino acids. V lost 5 bases, J lost 5 bases, and 5 bases stayed unmatched. Germline loops: CDR1 SQVTM, CDR2 ANQGSEA.

The chain carries TRBV6-2 or TRBV6-3 and TRBJ2-7, with TRBD1 matching 7 bases. J lost 0 bases, V lost 0 bases, and 2 bases had no gene match. This CDR3 contains 15 residues. Germline values: CDR1 MNHEY, CDR2 SVGEGT. The CDR3 DNA sequence: TGTGCCAGCAGTTACTCGACAGGGAGCTCCTACGAGCAGTACTTC. Its protein product is CASSYSTGSSYEQYF.

CDR3 nucleotide sequence: TGCAGTGCTAGTTCCCGACAGCACCTAGCCAAAAACATTCAGTACTTC. Translation gives CSASSRQHLAKNIQYF. The J gene is TRBJ2-4, the V gene TRBV20-1, with D perhaps matching TRBD1 (5 bases). The germline gives CDR1 DFQATT, CDR2 SNEGSKA (reference sequence). V shed 3 bases and J shed 0 bases, with 15 bases lying between them. This CDR3 contains 16 residues.

Only a few counts were recorded for this clonotype. The chain joins TRBV29-1 to TRBJ2-5; D perhaps matches TRBD1 (6 bases). The germline V gene encodes CDR1 SQVTM and CDR2 ANQGSEA. With 7 bases removed from V and 2 bases from J, the gap between germline ends came to 20 bases. The CDR3 runs 15 residues. The CDR3 DNA sequence: TGCAGCGCCCTCCCCGGACAGCTGCTGCAAGAGACCCAGTACTTC. Translation gives CSALPGQLLQETQYF.

The table lists this clonotype with a few counts. V gene TRBV6-5 combines with J gene TRBJ2-3; 11 bases are a match to TRBD2. Germline trimming cut 0 bases from V and 1 base from J; bases unmatched to any gene: 3. The CDR3 is 17 amino acids. The germline V gene has CDR1 MNHEY and CDR2 SVGAGI. DNA of the CDR3: TGTGCCAGCAGTTACTCCCTACTAGCGGGAGGCACAGATACGCAGTATTTT. Its translation is CASSYSLLAGGTDTQYF.

This clonotype showed up many times. The chain is built from TRBV4-3 and TRBJ2-1, with D uncertain. V lost 1 base and J lost 5, with 6 bases in between. CDR3 size: 13 residues. From germline, CDR1 is LGHNA and CDR2 YSLEER. The CDR3 reads CASSQGRHNEQFF. CDR3 DNA sequence: TGCGCCAGCAGCCAAGGTAGACACAATGAGCAGTTCTTC.

This clonotype showed up many times. The V call is TRBV4-1, the J call TRBJ2-7, with TRBD1 as a possible D gene (5 bases). Trimming took 5 bases from V and 1 from J, leaving 18 bases between them. There are 16 residues in the CDR3. Germline loops: CDR1 MGHRA, CDR2 YSYEKL. The CDR3 loop reads CASSDRGRAGSYEQYF. CDR3 sequence (DNA): TGCGCCAGCAGCGACCGCGGCAGGGCTGGGTCCTACGAGCAGTACTTC.

This clonotype occurred many times. The chain couples TRBV12-3 or TRBV12-4 to TRBJ2-7; D uncertain. The V and J ends lost 2 bases and 2 bases respectively, with 10 bases between them. The CDR3 is 14 amino acids. The CDR3 DNA reads as TGTGCCAGCAGTTTAAGGGCTGGTGCCTACGAGCAGTACTTC. Its translation: CASSLRAGAYEQYF.

This clonotype was seen only a few times. V usage is TRBV29-1 and J usage is TRBJ2-3, with D maybe TRBD1 (5 bases). The germline V gene encodes CDR1 SQVTM and CDR2 ANQGSEA. This CDR3 comprises 15 residues. V shed 7 bases and J shed 0 bases, with 17 bases lying between them. The CDR3 DNA sequence: TGCAGCGCCATCATGGGGCCAACTAGCACAGATACGCAGTATTTT. Translated, it gives CSAIMGPTSTDTQYF.

The rearrangement links TRBV4-3 to TRBJ1-2, with D possibly being TRBD1 (5 bases). Looked up from germline, CDR1 is LGHNA and CDR2 is YSLEER. Trimming stripped 1 base from V and 5 bases from J, with 11 bases between. This CDR3 is 14 amino acids long. The CDR3 DNA sequence: TGCGCCAGCAGCCAAGTAAGGGACGGGTATGGCTACACCTTC. This codes for CASSQVRDGYGYTF.

The DNA for the CDR3 is TGTGCCAGCAGGGATAGACTAGCGGCCTCCACAGATACGCAGTATTTT. This encodes CASRDRLAASTDTQYF. J is TRBJ2-3 and V is TRBV2; 9 bases are shared with TRBD2. V trimming: 6 bases; J trimming: 2 bases; junction bases outside the gene matches: 9. The CDR3 has 16 amino acids. Looked up from germline, CDR1 is SNHLY and CDR2 is FYNNEI.

This clonotype was observed a few times. The rearrangement links TRBV4-3 to TRBJ2-5; D call uncertain. This CDR3 contains 14 residues. Trimming stripped 2 bases from V and 2 bases from J, with 9 bases between. CDR1 and CDR2 from the germline V gene are LGHNA and YSLEER. In DNA, the CDR3 is TGCGCCAGCAGCCAACTCAGAGAACAAGAGACCCAGTACTTC. This encodes CASSQLREQETQYF.

This clonotype showed up many times. The chain is built from TRBV6-5 and TRBJ2-1; D tentatively reads TRBD1 or TRBD2 (5 bases each). CDR1 is MNHEY, CDR2 SVGAGI, per germline. With 5 bases removed from V and 8 bases from J, the gap between germline ends came to 19 bases. The CDR3 covers 15 residues. CDR3: CASSLRDTQGDEQFF. DNA for the CDR3: TGTGCCAGCAGTCTACGGGATACCCAAGGGGATGAGCAGTTCTTC.

V gene TRBV4-3 combines with J gene TRBJ2-3, with D possibly being TRBD1 or TRBD2 (5 bases each). V lost 2 bases, J lost 4 bases, and 16 bases lay in between. Germline V CDR1 and CDR2: LGHNA, YSLEER. This CDR3 region has 16 residues. CDR3 nucleotides: TGCGCCAGCAGCCAAAAAGGCCCCTTGGGGGCAGATACGCAGTATTTT. Its translation is CASSQKGPLGADTQYF.

The rearrangement links TRBV4-1 to TRBJ1-2; D gene ambiguous. Germline V gene data show CDR1 as MGHRA and CDR2 as YSYEKL. V lost 0 bases to trimming and J lost 1 base, with 6 bases between them. The CDR3 contains 14 residues. CDR3 nucleotides: TGCGCCAGCAGCCAAGAGGCCCGTAACTATGGCTACACCTTC. Residues: CASSQEARNYGYTF.

The gene calls are TRBV29-1 and TRBJ2-4; D remains ambiguous. Between the trimmed V and J ends, which lost 4 bases and 5 bases, there was a span of 6 bases. CDR3 length equals 11 residues. The germline gives CDR1 SQVTM, CDR2 ANQGSEA. CDR3 nucleotides: TGCAGCGTTGCCAGCCAAAACATTCAGTACTTC. Translation gives CSVASQNIQYF.

This clonotype has just a few counts. The V call is TRBV6-5, the J call TRBJ2-7, with D tentatively TRBD1 (6 bases). Trimming removed 4 bases from V and 5 bases from J, with 33 bases in between. CDR1 and CDR2 (germline): MNHEY, SVGAGI. CDR3 size: 20 residues. CDR3 coding DNA: TGTGCCAGCAGTTTTGAACCATACAAAACCAGGGGTTTCGCAAAAAACGAGCAGTACTTC. Its protein product is CASSFEPYKTRGFAKNEQYF.

This clonotype was seen a few times. The V gene is TRBV3-1, the J gene TRBJ2-1; TRBD2 matches at 7 bases. CDR3 length: 15 residues. CDR1 LGHDT and CDR2 YNNKEL come from the germline V gene (reference sequence). V was pared by 3 bases and J by 3 bases, with 5 bases of the junction left unmatched. The CDR3 reads CASSHLGLLYNEQFF. The DNA of the CDR3 is TGTGCCAGCAGCCACCTGGGACTACTCTACAATGAGCAGTTCTTC.